These 10 T cell receptor beta chains were all obtained from the same sample, sequenced in a study of low-dose radiotherapy and immunotherapy resistance in tumors. TRAV- and TRBV-specific primers, spanning alpha and beta chains, primed first-strand cDNA. A constant-region primer paired with the V-primer adapter amplified TCRs over about 19 PCR cycles. One entry per CDR3 protein, called by TCRdb with MiXCR from the reads. The sample lists just over 90,000 distinct CDR3 sequences, 20% to 25% occurring once. Time point here: after trial treatment. Noted treatment: LDRT plus nivolumab, ipilimumab, low-dose cyclophosphamide and aspirin (RACIN trial). Specimen: PBMCs, collected after low-dose radiotherapy plus immunotherapy. Receptor source: a female donor with ovarian cancer.

This clonotype was recorded many times. V gene TRBV6-6 combines with J gene TRBJ2-3; TRBD2 matches 7 bases. This CDR3 spans 16 amino acids. Looked up from germline, CDR1 is MNHNY and CDR2 is SVGAGI (reference sequence). V lost 10 bases and J lost 1; bases outside the gene matches: 14. CDR3 protein: CATRAEASGRTDTQYF. CDR3 in DNA: TGTGCCACCCGGGCCGAGGCTAGCGGACGCACAGATACGCAGTATTTT.

Many counts were recorded for this clonotype. The chain combines TRBV5-1 with TRBJ2-1; TRBD1 agrees at 7 bases. Germline CDR1 is SGHRS and CDR2 is YFSETQ. Losses at the gene ends were 0 bases for V and 3 bases for J; bases not matched to a gene: 3. The CDR3 is 15 amino acids. In DNA form, the CDR3 reads TGCGCCAGCAGCTTGGGGGACAGCGTCTACAATGAGCAGTTCTTC. Its protein is CASSLGDSVYNEQFF.

This clonotype showed up many times. The gene calls are TRBV4-2 and TRBJ2-1; 12 bases line up with TRBD2. The trim removed 1 base at V and 0 bases at J, leaving 10 bases unmatched. The CDR3 is made up of 20 amino acids. Per the germline V gene, CDR1 is LGHNA and CDR2 is YNFKEQ. The CDR3 sequence: CASSQVGLAGGPSSYNEQFF. The CDR3 coding sequence is TGTGCCAGCAGCCAAGTCGGGCTAGCGGGAGGGCCGAGCTCCTACAATGAGCAGTTCTTC.

In this sample, this clonotype turned up many times. The CDR3 region is CASSRGGQGGYEQYF. In DNA form, the CDR3 reads TGTGCCAGCAGCCGCGGGGGACAGGGGGGCTACGAGCAGTACTTC. The V gene is TRBV12-3 or TRBV12-4, the J gene TRBJ2-7; 11 bases are a match to TRBD1. This CDR3 region has 15 residues. J was trimmed by 3 bases and V by 6 bases; bases with no gene match: 7.

Many counts were recorded for this clonotype. V gene TRBV28 combines with J gene TRBJ1-1; D may be TRBD1 (5 bases). V lost 2 bases and J 1 base, leaving 11 bases between the germline ends. From germline, CDR1 is MDHEN and CDR2 SYDVKM. The CDR3 has 15 residues. This CDR3 is CASSLLPGGNTEAFF. As DNA, the CDR3 is TGTGCCAGCAGTTTACTTCCGGGGGGGAACACTGAAGCTTTCTTT.

This clonotype occurred many times. The chain uses TRBV12-3 or TRBV12-4 and TRBJ2-1; D gene unclear. The CDR3 has 15 amino acids. V shed 6 bases and J shed 0 bases, with 12 bases lying between them. This chain's CDR3 is CASRTTSSSYNEQFF. CDR3 DNA sequence: TGTGCCAGCAGGACCACATCGAGCTCCTACAATGAGCAGTTCTTC.

This clonotype has a count of ten or more. The chain couples TRBV3-1 to TRBJ2-1; a possible D gene is TRBD2 (6 bases). V lost 1 base and J lost 6, with 13 bases in between. CDR1 is LGHDT and CDR2 is YNNKEL in the germline V gene (reference sequence). The CDR3 is 15 amino acids. CDR3 nucleotide sequence: TGTGCCAGCAGCCAAGTGGGCGGGACTGGCAATGAGCAGTTCTTC. Amino acid sequence: CASSQVGGTGNEQFF.

Many counts were recorded for this clonotype. The V and J genes are TRBV10-3 and TRBJ2-2, with TRBD2 matching over 8 bases. This CDR3 is built from 15 residues. J lost 6 bases, V lost 2 bases, and 5 bases had no gene match. Germline V CDR1 and CDR2: ENHRY, SYGVKD. CDR3 in amino acids: CAISERGLEAGELFF. The CDR3 DNA is TGTGCCATCAGTGAGAGGGGACTAGAAGCCGGGGAGCTGTTTTTT.

This clonotype was observed many times. The chain has TRBV12-3 or TRBV12-4 and TRBJ1-1; 7 bases are a match to TRBD1. The CDR3 runs to 17 residues. V gave up 6 bases and J gave up 0 bases; unmatched junction bases: 13. The CDR3 protein is CASRGIGTAVMNTEAFF. In nucleotides, the CDR3 is TGTGCCAGCAGGGGGATCGGGACAGCGGTAATGAACACTGAAGCTTTCTTT.

At least ten counts were recorded for this clonotype. J is TRBJ2-6 and V is TRBV7-6, with 7 bases that match TRBD1. Germline trimming cut 0 bases from V and 0 bases from J; bases unmatched to any gene: 5. Germline V lookup: CDR1 SGHVS, CDR2 FNYEAQ. The CDR3 runs 18 residues. In DNA form, the CDR3 reads TGTGCCAGCAGCTTAGCGTTAGGGGACAGCTCTGGGGCCAACGTCCTGACTTTC. Translating gives CASSLALGDSSGANVLTF.